This T cell receptor beta chain derives from a study of blood T cell repertoires in COVID-19. For the study at large: Sites in the United States, Italy and Spain provided acute and convalescent COVID-19 samples. PBMCs, B-cell-depleted T cells, or T cells provided the cDNA or gDNA that made up the material.

Original handling: Reference gene primer amplification in the assay estimated nucleated cell counts. Repertoires were generated with immunoSEQ multiplex PCR, while TCRdb's copy carries only in-frame clones and drops some. V, J and clone size are those of that table, while D and trimming were read from the DNA. The sample carries about 80,000 clones, less than 85% recorded once. The germline gives CDR1 LGHDT, CDR2 YNNKEL (reference sequence). V was shortened by 5 bases and J by 9 bases, with 8 bases between the two germline ends. There are 12 residues in the CDR3. This sequence was found in a man aged 70-80 years with active or convalescent COVID-19. Material: peripheral blood. The genes are TRBV3-1 (or the pseudogene TRBV3-2) and TRBJ1-6, with D possibly TRBD1 on 6 matching bases. DNA for the CDR3: TGTGCCAGCAGCTCCAGGGGTTCACCCCTCCACTTT. The encoded protein is CASSSRGSPLHF.